This T cell receptor beta chain emerged from a study of blood T cell repertoires in COVID-19. As originally analysed: Reference gene primer amplification yielded estimated nucleated cell counts. The method was immunoSEQ multiplex PCR; TCRdb's version includes in-frame clones alone and lacks a portion of them. Clonal size and the V and J genes are those of that table, whereas D and trimming came from the DNA. The table records about 150,000 clones, roughly 80% of them present only once. The CDR3 length is 17 residues. V lost 0 bases to trimming and J lost 0 bases; unmatched junction nucleotides: 3. Germline V gene data show CDR1 as LGHNT and CDR2 as FRNRAP.

The chain has TRBV12-5 and TRBJ1-3; 9 bases are a match to TRBD1. The sequenced material came from peripheral blood. The TCR comes from a man older than 75 with acute or convalescent COVID-19. The CDR3 coding sequence is TGTGCTAGTGGTTTGGTAGGGACAGGGCCCTCTGGAAACACCATATATTTT. Protein sequence: CASGLVGTGPSGNTIYF.